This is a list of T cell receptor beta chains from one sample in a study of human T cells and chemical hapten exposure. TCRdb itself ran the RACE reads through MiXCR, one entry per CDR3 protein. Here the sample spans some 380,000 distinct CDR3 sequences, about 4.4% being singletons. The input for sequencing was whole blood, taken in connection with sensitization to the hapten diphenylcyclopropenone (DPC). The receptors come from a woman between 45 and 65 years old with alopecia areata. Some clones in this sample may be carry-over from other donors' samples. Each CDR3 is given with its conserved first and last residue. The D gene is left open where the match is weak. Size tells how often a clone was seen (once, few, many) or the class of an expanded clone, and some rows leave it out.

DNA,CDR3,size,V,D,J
TGTGCCAGCAGCTCCTCTTCGACAGGGGGAAATCAGCCCCAGCATTTT,CASSSSSTGGNQPQHF,many,TRBV28,TRBD1,TRBJ1-5
TGTGCCAGCAGTCTAACCGGGACTACCTACAATGAGCAGTTCTTC,CASSLTGTTYNEQFF,many,TRBV11-2,TRBD2,TRBJ2-1
TGTGCCAGCAGTGAGCGCGCGGGACACCTCTACGAGCAGTACTTC,CASSERAGHLYEQYF,many,TRBV6-1,NA,TRBJ2-7
TGTGCCACCAGTGATTCCTATCGTGGTGAGCAGTTCTTC,CATSDSYRGEQFF,many,TRBV24-1,NA,TRBJ2-1
TGTGCCAGCAGCCGAGGGGAGATAAGGACCGGGGAGCTGTTTTTT,CASSRGEIRTGELFF,NA,TRBV3-1,NA,TRBJ2-2
TGTGCCAGCAGCCTCGGTCTGGACTTAACCTACAATGAGCAGTTCTTC,CASSLGLDLTYNEQFF,few,TRBV4-2,NA,TRBJ2-1
TGTGCCAGCGGCCGGAGCACAGATACGCAGTATTTT,CASGRSTDTQYF,many,TRBV7-2,NA,TRBJ2-3
TGTGCCAGCAGCCTATTCCGGGAGGGCAATCAGCCCCAGCATTTT,CASSLFREGNQPQHF,few,TRBV7-8,NA,TRBJ1-5
TGTGCCAGCAGTTTCCGTGGCGGCGGGTCCTACGAGCAGTACTTC,CASSFRGGGSYEQYF,many,TRBV27,NA,TRBJ2-7
TGCGCCAGCAGTCGGGCAGGTCCCTACTATGGCTACACCTTC,CASSRAGPYYGYTF,few,TRBV10-2,NA,TRBJ1-2
TGTGCCAGCAGTCCGCCCTTGGGCCCCGGCTACACCTTC,CASSPPLGPGYTF,many,TRBV28,NA,TRBJ1-2
TGCAGTGCCCGCAATATGGGTGGCTACACCTTC,CSARNMGGYTF,many,TRBV20-1,NA,TRBJ1-2
TGTGCCAGCAGCCCCGGGACGGGCACTGAAGCTTTCTTT,CASSPGTGTEAFF,many,TRBV7-8,NA,TRBJ1-1
TGTGCCACTCGACTAGCGGGGGGTGGCAACGAGCAGTACTTC,CATRLAGGGNEQYF,many,TRBV6-5,TRBD2,TRBJ2-7
TGTGCCAGCAGCCCCCTCGGTGGGGGGCGTCGAGAGACCCAGTACTTC,CASSPLGGGRRETQYF,many,TRBV14,NA,TRBJ2-5
TGTGCCAGCAGCGACCCCCGACAACGCACAGATACGCAGTATTTT,CASSDPRQRTDTQYF,NA,TRBV5-5,NA,TRBJ2-3
TGTGCCAGCAGTTTAGGGGAATTCAGCACTGAAGCTTTCTTT,CASSLGEFSTEAFF,NA,TRBV12-3/TRBV12-4,NA,TRBJ1-1
TGCAGCGTCCAGACAGGGGCAGGGGGAGATACGCAGTATTTT,CSVQTGAGGDTQYF,many,TRBV29-1,TRBD1,TRBJ2-3
TGCAGTGCTCCCCGGGCAGGCAGGGACGAGCAGTACTTC,CSAPRAGRDEQYF,many,TRBV20-1,NA,TRBJ2-7